Listed here are 18 T cell receptor beta chains from one sample, sequenced in a study of metastatic and nonmetastatic thyroid tumors (dated by TCRdb to about 2020). Before undergoing thyroid surgery, none of the patients had been given any kind of treatment. The receptor library was made with PCR. The sequencing machine was an Illumina HiSeq 4000. The raw public reads went through TCRdb reprocessing: fastp at Q25, MiXCR clone calling, in-frame beta chains kept. The sample table records some 40,000 clones; approximately 17% of these occur just once. The top ten clones comprise 12% to 15% of the sample. The sequenced material came from tumor tissue. The receptor source for this set is a female donor with papillary thyroid cancer or a benign thyroid nodule (not recorded which). Some clones in this sample may be carry-over from other donors' samples.

This chain connects TRBV28 to TRBJ2-7, with 8 positions matching TRBD2. The CDR3 extends over 15 amino acids. Germline trimming cut 8 bases from V and 4 bases from J; bases unmatched to any gene: 13. Germline V gene lookup returns CDR1 MDHEN and CDR2 SYDVKM. CDR3 DNA: TGTGCCAGCGGAGGGGTCGGTGGCGGGAGGTACGAGCAGTACTTC. It codes for CASGGVGGGRYEQYF.

This clone was counted ten times or more. This rearrangement joins TRBV7-8 to TRBJ2-7; D call uncertain. V was cut by 1 base and J by 2 bases, with 9 bases left in between. Germline values: CDR1 SGHVS, CDR2 FQNEAQ. The CDR3 has 14 residues. The CDR3 DNA reads TGTGCCAGCAGCTTAGGCGAGCTAACCTACGAGCAGTACTTC. Translating gives CASSLGELTYEQYF.

On this clone itself: At one of its ends the junction is not consistent with the germline gene, which may arise from a read error. This chain connects TRBV6-1 to TRBJ1-2; a weak D match, TRBD1 (6 bases). Looked up from germline, CDR1 is MNHNS and CDR2 is SASEGT. This CDR3 has 14 residues. The CDR3 spells CASRENRDDYCYTF. As DNA, the CDR3 is TGTGCCAGTAGGGAGAACAGGGATGACTATTGCTACACCTTC.

A single count supports this clone. A much larger clone is a single base away; this may be a read error. The chain combines TRBV20-1 with TRBJ1-2, with D possibly being TRBD1 (5 bases). There are 15 residues in the CDR3. V shed 4 bases and J shed 8 bases, with 23 bases lying between them. Looked up from germline, CDR1 is DFQATT and CDR2 is SNEGSKA (reference sequence). The DNA of the CDR3 is TGCAGTGCTACCAGCGCGGGGGTTCTTTCGTTCGGCTACACCTTC. It encodes CSATSAGVLSFGYTF.

The chain uses TRBV12-3 or TRBV12-4 and TRBJ1-1; 7 positions agree with TRBD1. V dropped 2 bases and J dropped 3; count of bases not matched to a gene: 12. The CDR3 length is 17 residues. CDR3 nucleotide sequence: TGTGCCAGCAGTTTATCCCCAAGGACAGGATCGGACACTGAAGCTTTCTTT. Amino acid sequence: CASSLSPRTGSDTEAFF.

This clone showed up many times. The chain links TRBV3-1 to TRBJ2-5, with D hard to call. Germline CDR1 is LGHDT and CDR2 is YNNKEL (reference sequence). The V gene lost 1 base and the J gene lost 5 bases, with 5 bases spanning the gap. The CDR3 is 12 amino acids. This CDR3 reads CASSQAVETQYF. CDR3 nucleotide sequence: TGTGCCAGCAGCCAAGCCGTTGAGACCCAGTACTTC.

There are a few counts of this clone. CDR3 DNA sequence: TGTGCCACCAGCAGTAGCCGGGAGGGAGCCGATACGCAGTATTTT. It translates to CATSSSREGADTQYF. V is TRBV15 and J is TRBJ2-3, with TRBD2 matching over 8 bases. Germline CDR1 is LNHNV and CDR2 is YYDKDF (reference sequence). Trimming took 3 bases from V and 6 from J; bases not matched to a gene: 8. This CDR3 region has 15 residues.

Ten or more counts support this clone. The chain is built from TRBV29-1 and TRBJ2-1; TRBD1 matches 9 bases. The CDR3 spans 13 residues. Germline CDR1 and CDR2: SQVTM and ANQGSEA. The V gene end was trimmed by 6 bases and the J gene end by 6 bases; junction bases not matched to a gene: 6. As DNA, the CDR3 is TGCAGCGTCCGGGACAGGGAAGGCAATGAGCAGTTCTTC. This encodes CSVRDREGNEQFF.

The table lists this clone with many counts. V usage is TRBV20-1 and J usage is TRBJ2-1, with 10 positions matching TRBD2. V lost 1 base to trimming and J lost 3 bases; unmatched junction nucleotides: 6. There are 16 residues in the CDR3. Germline CDR1 DFQATT, CDR2 SNEGSKA (reference sequence). CDR3: CSARGASGSVYNEQFF. In DNA form, the CDR3 reads TGCAGTGCTAGAGGGGCTAGCGGGAGTGTCTACAATGAGCAGTTCTTC.

This clone is medium-sized (0.01 to 0.1%). The J gene is TRBJ2-7, the V gene TRBV20-1; 7 positions match TRBD1. Trimming at V came to 5 bases and at J to 0 bases, leaving 4 bases not matched to a gene. Germline V lookup: CDR1 DFQATT, CDR2 SNEGSKA (reference sequence). CDR3 length: 13 amino acids. CDR3 in DNA: TGCAGTGCTTGGGACAGCTACTCCTACGAGCAGTACTTC. Its translation is CSAWDSYSYEQYF.

The gene calls are TRBV19 and TRBJ2-1; 13 nucleotides match TRBD2. Unmatched junction bases numbered 18, after V lost 0 bases and J lost 7 bases. This CDR3 spans 21 amino acids. The germline V gene encodes CDR1 LNHDA and CDR2 SQIVND (reference sequence). The CDR3 region has the DNA TGTGCCAGTAGTATAGATCTACTAGCGGGAGGGGAGCAGGGGTATGGGAATGAGCAGTTCTTC. This encodes CASSIDLLAGGEQGYGNEQFF. Together with reference TRBV19 and TRBJ2-1, the CDR3 gives the full variable domain: DGGITQSPKYLFRKEGQNVTLSCEQNLNHDAMYWYRQDPGQGLRLIYYSQIVNDFQKGDIAEGYSVSREKKESFPLTVTSAQKNPTAFYLCASSIDLLAGGEQGYGNEQFFGPGTRLTVL.

CDR3 DNA: TGTGCCAGCAGCCGGGTCGGTGGACAGTTCTACGAGCAGTACTTC. Protein product: CASSRVGGQFYEQYF. This chain connects TRBV12-3 or TRBV12-4 to TRBJ2-7, with D perhaps matching TRBD1 (6 bases). The CDR3 runs to 15 residues. The V end lost 6 bases, the J end lost 3 bases, and 18 bases lay between the germline ends.

There are many counts of this clone. Other DNA sequences in the same sample also yield this CDR3. This chain uses TRBV10-2 with TRBJ2-7, with 8 bases lining up with TRBD2. This CDR3 has 15 amino acids. CDR1 and CDR2 from the germline V gene are WSHSY and SAAADI. V dropped 3 bases and J dropped 7; count of bases not matched to a gene: 11. In nucleotides, the CDR3 is TGCGCCAGCAGTGACTTACTAGCGGCCTCCGGGGAGCAGTACTTC. Protein: CASSDLLAASGEQYF.

Details on this clone: A junction end diverges from the germline sequence, so it may reflect a read error. V is TRBV18 and J is TRBJ1-3; D call uncertain. Germline CDR1 KGHSH, CDR2 LQKENI. The CDR3 length is 15 residues. CDR3 in amino acids: CASSAGTAHGNTIYF. The CDR3 DNA reads TGTGCCAGCTCAGCGGGTACGGCCCACGGAAACACCATATATTTC.

There are many counts of this clone. The chain carries TRBV11-2 and TRBJ2-1, with 8 nucleotides matching TRBD1. Germline lookup yields CDR1 SGHAT and CDR2 FQNNGV. The CDR3 covers 16 residues. The V gene end was trimmed by 5 bases and the J gene end by 9 bases; junction bases not matched to a gene: 15. CDR3 nucleotide sequence: TGTGCCAGCAGCGAAAAGACAGGGGCAGTACAAGGTGAGCAGTTCTTC. It specifies CASSEKTGAVQGEQFF.

This clone was seen many times. CDR3 sequence reads: CASSLTDSNQPQHF. The CDR3 DNA reads TGTGCCAGCAGCCTGACAGATAGCAATCAGCCCCAGCATTTT. The chain couples TRBV11-2 to TRBJ1-5; perhaps TRBD1 as D (5 bases). The CDR3 extends over 14 amino acids. The V end lost 5 bases, the J end lost 0 bases, and 8 bases lay between the germline ends. Germline CDR1 SGHAT, CDR2 FQNNGV.

The sample holds many counts of this clone. This chain joins TRBV7-9 and TRBJ2-3; D is perhaps TRBD2 (6 bases). CDR3 size: 14 residues. V was clipped by 6 bases and J by 5 bases, with 15 bases between them. The germline CDR1 and CDR2 sequences are SEHNR and FQNEAQ (reference sequence). As DNA, the CDR3 is TGTGCCAGCAGAAGACGGGGAGGTTTAGATACGCAGTATTTT. It translates to CASRRRGGLDTQYF. The full variable domain, completed using reference TRBV7-9 and TRBJ2-3, is DTGVSQNPRHKITKRGQNVTFRCDPISEHNRLYWYRQTLGQGPEFLTYFQNEAQLEKSRLLSDRFSAERPKGSFSTLEIQRTEQGDSAMYLCASRRRGGLDTQYFGPGTRLTVL.

This clone was detected many times. The CDR3: CASSLGASGNTIYF. CDR3 DNA: TGCGCCAGCAGCTTGGGGGCAAGTGGAAACACCATATATTTT. The gene calls are TRBV5-1 and TRBJ1-3; D not certain. The germline V gene has CDR1 SGHRS and CDR2 YFSETQ. This CDR3 contains 14 residues. V was clipped by 0 bases and J by 3 bases, with 7 bases between them.